This TCR beta chain was retrieved from a study of shared clonotypes between healthy human individuals. Study summary: Researchers drew samples from a couple of women and a few men aged 18 to 49. For every donor, three CD4 naive, three CD4 memory, two CD8 naive and one CD8 memory plates were used. Findings of the study overall: Naive CD4 clonotype sharing across several donors was about 5%.

Here immunoSEQ multiplex PCR was the method, and the copy in TCRdb shows in-frame clones only, minus some. The sample includes more than 1 million clones, more than 75% of them seen just once. The CDR3 is made up of 15 amino acids. The V gene's germline CDR1 is KGHSH and CDR2 LQKENI. V lost 6 bases, J lost 1 base, and 16 bases lay in between. On this clone: Its antigen is unknown.

Participating donors were healthy, HIV-negative adults free of recent acute infections or vaccinations. The rearrangement joins TRBV18 to TRBJ2-7; no clear D. Source material: memory CD4+ T cells from PBMCs. Subset: CD45RA-negative fraction. The receptor's source is a man younger than 35 in good health. Some clones in this sample may be carry-over from other donors' samples. The CDR3 loop is CASSLASFGSYEQYF. For the CDR3, the DNA is TGTGCCAGCTCTCTTGCCTCCTTTGGGTCCTACGAGCAGTACTTC.